This TCR beta chain came from a study of T cells in localized non-small cell lung cancer. The protocol was immunoSEQ multiplex PCR, while the TCRdb copy is restricted to in-frame clones and leaves out a portion. The table records around 64,000 clones, roughly 90% of them present only once. Study-wide findings and caveats: Prolonged overall survival went with higher T cell density in the blood. Adjacent lung tissue had a median approximately 57 of the top 100 clones found in the tumor.

For this clone: No antigen is known for it.

The specimen comprised peripheral blood, sampled before any cancer treatment. The clonotype was recovered from a man between 40 and 70 years old with stage I squamous cell lung carcinoma.

CDR3 DNA: TGTGCCAGCAGCTTATGGGGGGAATCCAATCAGCCCCAGCATTTT. It encodes CASSLWGESNQPQHF. The rearrangement links TRBV7-6 to TRBJ1-5; D perhaps matches TRBD1 (5 bases). The germline V gene has CDR1 SGHVS and CDR2 FNYEAQ. The V end lost 2 bases, the J end lost 3 bases, and 11 bases lay between the germline ends. This CDR3 is 15 amino acids long. Based on the CDR3 plus reference TRBV7-6 and TRBJ1-5, the full variable domain is GAGVSQSPRYKVTKRGQDVALRCDPISGHVSLYWYRQALGQGPEFLTYFNYEAQQDKSGLPNDRFSAERPEGSISTLTIQRTEQRDSAMYRCASSLWGESNQPQHFGDGTRLSIL.